The 17 T cell receptor beta chains in this list originate from one sample, sequenced in a study of blood T cell repertoires in COVID-19. The data were produced by immunoSEQ multiplex PCR, yet TCRdb's version contains in-frame clones alone and is incomplete. The top ten hold approximately 3.2% of the sample, which has 240,000 or so clones, about 70% seen once. The sequenced sample consisted of peripheral blood. The receptors were gathered from a woman over 75 with acute or convalescent COVID-19.

CDR3 DNA: TGTGCCAGCAGCCCCCGCATGATAAGGGGTACCGGGGAGCTGTTTTTT. Its translation is CASSPRMIRGTGELFF. This chain links TRBV7-2 with TRBJ2-2, with D possibly TRBD1 on 5 matching bases. Germline V gene data show CDR1 as SGHTA and CDR2 as FQGNSA. The V gene lost 5 bases and the J gene lost 5 bases, with 18 bases spanning the gap. This CDR3 region has 16 residues.

V gene TRBV6-2 or TRBV6-3 combines with J gene TRBJ1-5, with TRBD1 identical over 8 bases. Germline loops: CDR1 MNHEY, CDR2 SVGEGT. The CDR3 is 16 residues long. After removal of 2 bases from V and 4 bases from J, the junction contained 7 bases not matched to a gene. DNA for the CDR3: TGTGCCAGCAGTTACAGCAGGGGGCGCGGGAATCAGCCCCAGCATTTT. Its protein is CASSYSRGRGNQPQHF.

The chain combines TRBV5-1 with TRBJ2-7; TRBD2 matches 8 bases. V shed 2 bases and J 0 bases; nucleotides not matched to a gene: 4. Germline CDR1 SGHRS, CDR2 YFSETQ. The CDR3 extends over 15 amino acids. CDR3: CASSFSTSGSYEQYF. DNA for the CDR3: TGCGCCAGCAGCTTTAGCACTAGCGGCTCCTACGAGCAGTACTTC.

This clone was observed a few times. V and J are TRBV27 and TRBJ2-7; D is possibly TRBD1 (6 bases). Germline V gene data show CDR1 as MNHEY and CDR2 as SMNVEV (reference sequence). V lost 5 bases and J lost 0, with 11 bases in between. This CDR3 has 14 amino acids. In DNA form, the CDR3 reads TGTGCCAGCAGTCCGAACAGGGACTCCTACGAGCAGTACTTC. Amino acid sequence: CASSPNRDSYEQYF.

This clone occurred a few times. The rearrangement joins TRBV12-3 or TRBV12-4 to TRBJ1-2; 7 bases agree with TRBD1. Trimming at V came to 5 bases and at J to 5 bases, leaving 5 bases not matched to a gene. This CDR3 contains 13 residues. The CDR3 spells CASSLRGQYGYTF. In DNA, the CDR3 is TGTGCCAGCAGTCTGAGGGGGCAGTATGGCTACACCTTC.

This clone was seen once. CDR3 bases: TGCGCCAGCCGACTAGCGGGGGTCCGGGAGCAGTACTTC. Amino acid sequence: CASRLAGVREQYF. The chain carries TRBV10-2 and TRBJ2-7; TRBD2 matches at 12 bases. The junction had 6 bases not matched to a gene; V was cut back by 8 bases and J by 7 bases. The CDR3 contains 13 residues. CDR1 WSHSY and CDR2 SAAADI come from the germline V gene.

The rearrangement uses TRBV5-1 and TRBJ1-6; possibly TRBD1 for D (6 bases). The germline V gene has CDR1 SGHRS and CDR2 YFSETQ. The CDR3 sequence is 15 residues long. Trimming stripped 4 bases from V and 8 bases from J, with 16 bases between. This chain's CDR3 is CASSLAGHIYSPLHF. The CDR3 DNA follows: TGCGCCAGCAGCCTGGCGGGACACATTTATTCACCCCTCCACTTT.

The chain is built from TRBV4-1 and TRBJ1-3, with a possible D match to TRBD1 (5 bases). Trimming took off 0 bases at V and 2 bases at J, with 8 bases between the two ends. The CDR3 is 15 residues long. Germline V gene sequence: CDR1 MGHRA, CDR2 YSYEKL. The CDR3, as DNA: TGCGCCAGCAGCCAAGATGCGGGACCTGGAAACACCATATATTTT. Translated, it gives CASSQDAGPGNTIYF.

This clone showed up just once. V usage is TRBV5-1 and J usage is TRBJ1-4; D is possibly TRBD1 (5 bases). The germline CDR1 and CDR2 sequences are SGHRS and YFSETQ. The CDR3 spans 16 residues. With 2 bases removed from V and 3 bases from J, the gap between germline ends came to 14 bases. CDR3 loop: CASSFGQGASNEKLFF. CDR3 nucleotide sequence: TGCGCCAGCAGCTTCGGGCAGGGTGCGTCTAATGAAAAACTGTTTTTT.

This clone was detected only a few times. The V call is TRBV7-8, the J call TRBJ1-1; no firm D call. CDR1 is SGHVS, CDR2 FQNEAQ, per germline. V was shortened by 4 bases and J by 0 bases, with 12 bases between the two germline ends. The CDR3 extends over 15 amino acids. The CDR3 bases are TGTGCCAGCAGCTCACAAATCCTTCTGAACACTGAAGCTTTCTTT. Amino acids: CASSSQILLNTEAFF. The full variable domain, rest sourced from reference TRBV7-8 and TRBJ1-1, is GAGVSQSPRYKVAKRGQDVALRCDPISGHVSLFWYQQALGQGPEFLTYFQNEAQLDKSGLPSDRFFAERPEGSVSTLKIQRTQQEDSAVYLCASSSQILLNTEAFFGQGTRLTVV.

This clone turned up a few times. J is TRBJ1-2 and V is TRBV2; TRBD1 is a possible D gene (6 bases). V was shortened by 0 bases and J by 1 base, with 12 bases between the two germline ends. CDR1 and CDR2 (germline): SNHLY, FYNNEI. The CDR3 covers 16 residues. CDR3 nucleotides: TGTGCCAGCAGTGAAGCGCGGGGGGGCGTTAACTATGGCTACACCTTC. It codes for CASSEARGGVNYGYTF. Full variable domain (outside the CDR3, taken from reference TRBV2 and TRBJ1-2): EPEVTQTPSHQVTQMGQEVILRCVPISNHLYFYWYRQILGQKVEFLVSFYNNEISEKSEIFDDQFSVERPDGSNFTLKIRSTKLEDSAMYFCASSEARGGVNYGYTFGSGTRLTVV.

This clone was recorded a few times. This chain joins TRBV3-1 (or the pseudogene TRBV3-2) and TRBJ1-1; a weak D match, TRBD1 (6 bases). The CDR3 sequence is 16 residues long. Germline-derived CDR1 and CDR2 are LGHDT and YNNKEL (reference sequence). V was shortened by 4 bases and J by 5 bases, with 20 bases between the two germline ends. This chain's CDR3 is CASSRGGTLRGTEAFF. The CDR3 DNA follows: TGTGCCAGCAGCCGGGGAGGGACACTTCGGGGGACTGAAGCTTTCTTT.

The rearrangement links TRBV7-9 to TRBJ1-1; 7 positions agree with TRBD1. CDR1 is SEHNR and CDR2 is FQNEAQ in the germline V gene (reference sequence). V was pared by 0 bases and J by 4 bases, with 5 bases of the junction left unmatched. The CDR3 runs 15 residues. CDR3 DNA sequence: TGTGCCAGCAGCTTAGCCAACAGGGGAGGCACTGAAGCTTTCTTT. Its protein is CASSLANRGGTEAFF.

Concerning this clone: A read error may account for a junction end that differs from germline. The V gene is TRBV11-3, the J gene TRBJ2-7, with D tentatively TRBD1 (5 bases). CDR1 is SGHNT, CDR2 YENEEA, per germline. The CDR3 has 12 amino acids. The CDR3 region is CASSGSQGIFRF. Written as DNA, the CDR3 is TGTGCCAGCAGCGGCTCGCAGGGAATTTTTCGGTTC. Full variable domain (outside the CDR3, taken from reference TRBV11-3 and TRBJ2-7): EAGVVQSPRYKIIEKKQPVAFWCNPISGHNTLYWYLQNLGQGPELLIRYENEEAVDDSQLPKDRFSAERLKGVDSTLKIQPAELGDSAVYLCASSGSQGIFRFGPGTRLTVT.

The sample holds one count of this clone. The V call is TRBV6-6, the J call TRBJ2-7; D is perhaps TRBD1 (7 bases). Per germline, CDR1 MNHNY and CDR2 SVGAGI (reference sequence). CDR3 size: 13 residues. Trimming shortened V by 4 bases and J by 4 bases, and 11 bases separated the two germline ends. DNA of the CDR3: TGTGCCAGCAGTTCCCAGGGGGGATACGAGCAGTACTTC. Its protein product is CASSSQGGYEQYF.

This rearrangement joins TRBV5-4 to TRBJ2-7; possibly TRBD1 for D (5 bases). V was clipped by 0 bases and J by 2 bases, with 6 bases between them. The CDR3 extends over 13 amino acids. Germline loops: CDR1 SGHNT, CDR2 YYREEE (reference sequence). In DNA form, the CDR3 reads TGTGCCAGCAGCTTGGCAGGGACCTACGAGCAGTACTTC. Translation: CASSLAGTYEQYF.

This clone came up once. The J gene is TRBJ1-2, the V gene TRBV28; TRBD1 is a possible D gene (5 bases). Germline-derived CDR1 and CDR2 are MDHEN and SYDVKM. This CDR3 is built from 15 residues. Trimming took off 2 bases at V and 4 bases at J, with 14 bases between the two ends. The CDR3 sequence is CASSLAGGGTYGYTF. CDR3 in DNA: TGTGCCAGCAGTTTAGCTGGCGGGGGAACCTATGGCTACACCTTC.